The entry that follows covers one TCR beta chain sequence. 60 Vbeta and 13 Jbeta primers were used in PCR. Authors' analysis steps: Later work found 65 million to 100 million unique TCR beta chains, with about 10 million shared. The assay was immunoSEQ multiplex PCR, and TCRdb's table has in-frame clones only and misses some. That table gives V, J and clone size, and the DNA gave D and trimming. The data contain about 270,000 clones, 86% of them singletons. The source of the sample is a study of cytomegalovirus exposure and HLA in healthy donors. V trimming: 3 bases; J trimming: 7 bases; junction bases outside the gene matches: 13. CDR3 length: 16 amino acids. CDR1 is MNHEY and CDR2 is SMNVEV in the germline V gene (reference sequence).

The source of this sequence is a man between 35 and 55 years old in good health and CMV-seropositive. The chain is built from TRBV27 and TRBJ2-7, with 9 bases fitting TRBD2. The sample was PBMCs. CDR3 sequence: CASSFLSAGGPEEQYF. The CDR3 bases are TGTGCCAGCAGTTTTCTAAGTGCGGGAGGGCCGGAGGAGCAGTACTTC.